Listed below are T cell receptor beta chains from one sample, sequenced in a study of CD8 T cells in Susac syndrome. One entry per CDR3 protein results from TCRdb running MiXCR on the immunoSEQ multiplex PCR reads. Here the sample spans about 300,000 distinct CDR3 sequences, 75% to 85% being singletons. The specimen sequenced was CD8+ T cells from PBMCs. These receptors were taken from a human donor with multiple sclerosis. CDR3s include the opening cysteine and the closing phenylalanine or tryptophan. A D gene is named only where the DNA matches it firmly. Clone sizes are given selectively: once, few, many, or a class where the clone is expanded.

J gene | D gene | CDR3 length | clone size | V gene | CDR3 DNA | CDR3 protein
TRBJ2-7 | . | 15 | . | TRBV11-1 | TGTGCCAGCAGCTTAGTCCCCCGGGGTGTCAACGAGCAGTACTTC | CASSLVPRGVNEQYF
TRBJ2-1 | . | 13 | . | TRBV7-6 | TGTGCCAGCAGCCCAATTGGGGAAAATGAGCAGTTCTTC | CASSPIGENEQFF
TRBJ1-1 | . | 13 | . | TRBV12-3/TRBV12-4 | TGTGCCAGCAGTTTATTGGGTGGGACTGAAGCTTTCTTT | CASSLLGGTEAFF
TRBJ2-6 | TRBD2 | 18 | . | TRBV19 | TGTGCCAGTAGAAGGGCGGGAGGGCCGAGCTCTGGGGCCAACGTCCTGACTTTC | CASRRAGGPSSGANVLTF
TRBJ2-5 | TRBD2 | 15 | . | TRBV28 | TGTGCCAGCAGTTCCTGGACTAGCGCCCAAGAGACCCAGTACTTC | CASSSWTSAQETQYF
TRBJ2-1 | . | 10 | . | TRBV29-1 | TGCAGCGTTGAATTGAGTGAGCAGTTCTTC | CSVELSEQFF
TRBJ2-7 | . | 15 | . | TRBV6-5 | TGTGCCAGCAGTTACACCTACAGGATGACCTACGAGCAGTACTTC | CASSYTYRMTYEQYF
TRBJ2-5 | TRBD2 | 15 | once | TRBV9 | TGTGCCAGCAGCGTAGGGAGGACTAGCCGAGAGACCCAGTACTTC | CASSVGRTSRETQYF
TRBJ2-1 | . | 14 | once | TRBV19 | TGTGCCAGTAGTCCTGCTCCGGGTTACAATGAGCAGTTCTTC | CASSPAPGYNEQFF
TRBJ2-7 | TRBD2 | 14 | . | TRBV19 | TGTGCCAGTAGTATTGCTAGCGGCTTCTACGAGCAGTACTTC | CASSIASGFYEQYF
TRBJ2-3 | . | 14 | . | TRBV5-4 | TGTGCCAGCAGCACCTCACTAGCAGGCGATACGCAGTATTTT | CASSTSLAGDTQYF
TRBJ2-7 | . | 13 | . | TRBV29-1 | TGCAGCGTTGATTTAACGGACTCCTACGAGCAGTACTTC | CSVDLTDSYEQYF
TRBJ2-3 | . | 15 | . | TRBV12-3/TRBV12-4 | TGTGCCAGCAGTTCCGGGGAACTAGTATTAGATACGCAGTATTTT | CASSSGELVLDTQYF
TRBJ2-1 | TRBD2 | 16 | . | TRBV9 | TGTGCCAGCAGCGAGGGAGCGGGAGCATTTTCGGATGAGCAGTTCTTC | CASSEGAGAFSDEQFF
TRBJ2-1 | TRBD2 | 16 | . | TRBV6-5 | TGTGCCAGCAGTTACTCGGCTAGCGGTCTTTACAATGAGCAGTTCTTC | CASSYSASGLYNEQFF
TRBJ1-1 | . | 14 | . | TRBV28 | TGTGCCAGCAGTTTCCGGGGGCGACGGACTGAAGCTTTCTTT | CASSFRGRRTEAFF
TRBJ1-2 | . | 13 | few | TRBV2 | TGTGCCAGCAGGGTCCGAGGTGTCTATGGCTACACCTTC | CASRVRGVYGYTF
TRBJ1-2 | . | 13 | . | TRBV5-6 | TGTGCCAGCAGCTTGCAGGCTAACTATGGCTACACCTTC | CASSLQANYGYTF
TRBJ2-7 | TRBD1 | 15 | . | TRBV4-1 | TGCGCCAGCAGCCAACACGGGACAGGGGGCTACGAGCAGTACTTC | CASSQHGTGGYEQYF
TRBJ2-1 | TRBD1 | 14 | . | TRBV28 | TGTGCCAGCAGTTTTGAGGGGGCGGTTGATGAGCAGTTCTTC | CASSFEGAVDEQFF
TRBJ2-7 | . | 13 | . | TRBV5-6 | TGTGCCAGCAGCCCTCAGGGCTCCCACGAGCAGTACTTC | CASSPQGSHEQYF
TRBJ2-7 | . | 15 | . | TRBV10-1 | TGCGCCAGTCGTATCCCCGGGCCAGGATCCTACGAGCAGTACTTC | CASRIPGPGSYEQYF
TRBJ2-1 | TRBD2 | 20 | . | TRBV11-2 | TGTGCCAGCAGCTTATGGGGAGTAGGACTAGCGGGAGGGGGGTCCAATGAGCAGTTCTTC | CASSLWGVGLAGGGSNEQFF
TRBJ2-1 | TRBD2 | 12 | . | TRBV27 | TGTGCCAGCAGTCGAGCGGGAGGCGAGCAGTTCTTC | CASSRAGGEQFF